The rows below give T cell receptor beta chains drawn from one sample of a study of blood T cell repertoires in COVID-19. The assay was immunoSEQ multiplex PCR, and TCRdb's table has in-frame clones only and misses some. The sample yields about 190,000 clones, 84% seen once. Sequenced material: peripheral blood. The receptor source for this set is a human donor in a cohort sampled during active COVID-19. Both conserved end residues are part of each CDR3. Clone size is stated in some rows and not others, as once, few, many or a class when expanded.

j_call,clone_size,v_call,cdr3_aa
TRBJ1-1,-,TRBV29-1,CSVNYRGRNRTEAFF
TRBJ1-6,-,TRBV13,CASTLMGGIYSPLHF
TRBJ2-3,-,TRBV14,CASSQVGGGGTDTQYF
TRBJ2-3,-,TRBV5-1,CASSLRGVADTQYF
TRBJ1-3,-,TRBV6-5,CASHGEVRVGNTIYF
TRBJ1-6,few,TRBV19,CASSMTFVAGGSYNSPLHF
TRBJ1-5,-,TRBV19,CASSDTGTRQPQHF
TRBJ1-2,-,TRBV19,CASSLQSGTPGGYTF
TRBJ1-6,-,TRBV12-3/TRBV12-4,CASSLLSDSPLHF
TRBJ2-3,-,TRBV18,CASSPSEGDTQYF
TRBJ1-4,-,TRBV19,CASSFPYGEKLFF
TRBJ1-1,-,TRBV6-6,CASSFQMNTEAFF
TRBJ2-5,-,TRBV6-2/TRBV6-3,CASSWLTSGRETQYF
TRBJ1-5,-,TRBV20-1,CSASPGTGDFNNQPQHF
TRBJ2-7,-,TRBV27,CASSLSLVGEQYF
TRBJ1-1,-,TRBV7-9,CASSPITPLRKRGAFF
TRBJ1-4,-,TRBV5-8,CASRDRVGEKLFF
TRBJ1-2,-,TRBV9,CASSPGVYGYTF
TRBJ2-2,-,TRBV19,CASSGGNTGELFF
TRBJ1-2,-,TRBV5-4,CASSPGQHYGYTF
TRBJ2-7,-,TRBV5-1,CASNRDTNGVQYF
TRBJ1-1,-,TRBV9,CASSVGEGGAFF
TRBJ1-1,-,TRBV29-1,CSGKRLLLAEAFF
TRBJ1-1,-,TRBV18,CASSTGWDTEAFF
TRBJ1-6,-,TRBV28,CASRTLQGYYSPLHF
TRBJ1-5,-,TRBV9,CASSSGLYPQPQHF
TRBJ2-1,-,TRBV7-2,CASSPRTRFNQFF
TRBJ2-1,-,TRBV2,CASSVSSGGLIEQFF
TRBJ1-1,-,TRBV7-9,CASSLIETEAFF
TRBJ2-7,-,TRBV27,CASRQGQGPFYEQYF
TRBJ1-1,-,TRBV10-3,CAIKERGGSGVTEAFF
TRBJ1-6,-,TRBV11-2,CASSPPGVGSPLHF
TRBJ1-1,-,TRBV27,CASSSYFIGGTEAFF
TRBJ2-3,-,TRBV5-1,CASSLLSGRSDTQYF
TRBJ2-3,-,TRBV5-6,CASSSGGINTQYF
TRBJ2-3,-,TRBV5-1,CASSLVKGRETDTQYF
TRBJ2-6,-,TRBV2,CASSSSASGANVLTF
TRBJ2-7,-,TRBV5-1,CASSFSPEGEQYF
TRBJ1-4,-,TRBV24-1,CATSDSRSDRNRLEKLFF
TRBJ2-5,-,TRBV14,CASSLSRGGVQETQYF
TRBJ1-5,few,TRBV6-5,CASNPTGFNQPQHF
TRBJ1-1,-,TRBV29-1,CSVEDTGGTAFF
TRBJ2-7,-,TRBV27,CASSRQGAYEQYF
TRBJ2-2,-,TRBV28,CASAGRPNTGELFF
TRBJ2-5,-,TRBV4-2,CASSQEEAGWETQYF
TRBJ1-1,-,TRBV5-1,CASSDQGGNTEAFF
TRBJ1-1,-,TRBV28,CASSPGVGQGEAFF
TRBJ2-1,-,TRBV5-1,CASRKREADNEQFF